The 31 T cell receptor beta chains below come from one sample, sequenced in a study of response to subunit inactivated influenza vaccine. In TCRdb, the RT-PCR reads were re-called with MiXCR into one record per CDR3 protein. The sample yields hundreds of thousands of distinct CDR3 sequences, less than 20% seen once. This sample comprised PBMCs from blood, obtained 11 to 12 days after vaccination. These receptors all come from a man between 45 and 60 years old who received an inactivated influenza vaccine.

This clonotype has only a few counts. The CDR3 here is CASSLSGGVSYEQYF. CDR3 bases: TGTGCCAGCAGTTTAAGTGGGGGCGTCAGCTACGAGCAGTACTTC. The chain links TRBV12-3 or TRBV12-4 to TRBJ2-7, with D perhaps TRBD1 (6 bases). Trimming cost V 2 bases and J 3 bases, with 14 bases left between them. The CDR3 has 15 amino acids.

This clonotype has at least ten counts. V and J are TRBV12-3 or TRBV12-4 and TRBJ2-3; 10 bases match TRBD2. The J segment lost 3 bases and the V segment lost 6 bases, leaving 6 bases of the junction unmatched. This CDR3 has 15 residues. The CDR3 DNA reads TGTGCCAGCAGCCTACTAGCGGGAAGTACAGATACGCAGTATTTT. It yields the protein CASSLLAGSTDTQYF.

The chain carries TRBV14 and TRBJ2-4; D uncertain. Trimming stripped 0 bases from V and 1 base from J, with 10 bases between. CDR3 length: 16 residues. Germline values: CDR1 SGHDN, CDR2 FVKESK. The chain's CDR3 is CASSQDMTGAKNIQYF. The CDR3 DNA follows: TGTGCCAGCAGCCAAGATATGACGGGCGCCAAAAACATTCAGTACTTC.

This clonotype came up a few times. The V and J genes are TRBV6-6 and TRBJ2-1, with 8 bases lining up with TRBD2. Germline-derived CDR1 and CDR2 are MNHNY and SVGAGI (reference sequence). V gave up 5 bases and J gave up 9 bases; unmatched junction bases: 12. The CDR3 has 15 amino acids. The CDR3 reads CASSPSGSYAAEQFF. The CDR3 DNA reads as TGTGCCAGCAGTCCGAGCGGGAGTTACGCGGCTGAGCAGTTCTTC.

A few counts support this clonotype. This chain links TRBV4-3 with TRBJ2-3; D is uncertain. The CDR3 is 13 amino acids. V gave up 0 bases and J gave up 7 bases, with 8 bases separating them. Germline assignment: CDR1 LGHNA and CDR2 YSLEER. CDR3 region: CASSQDLVNTQYF. As DNA, the CDR3 is TGCGCCAGCAGCCAAGATCTGGTGAATACGCAGTATTTT.

This clonotype was seen a handful of times. The chain uses TRBV25-1 and TRBJ2-2; possibly TRBD1 for D (5 bases). V was cut by 7 bases and J by 2 bases, with 11 bases left in between. This CDR3 region has 14 residues. Germline CDR1 and CDR2: MGHDK and SYGVNS. The CDR3 nucleotides are TGTGCCAGCACCAGGGAATTCAACACCGGGGAGCTGTTTTTT. This gives the protein CASTREFNTGELFF.

This clonotype was counted a few times. The chain recombines TRBV5-8 with TRBJ2-1; TRBD2 matches 12 bases. In germline, CDR1 is SGHTS, CDR2 YDEGEE. The CDR3 is made up of 17 amino acids. V shed 4 bases, J shed 7 bases, and the junction held 12 bases outside the gene matches. The DNA of the CDR3 is TGTGCCAGCAGCGATTACCAGCTAGCGGGAGGGCCTAATGAGCAGTTCTTC. As protein: CASSDYQLAGGPNEQFF.

There are a few counts of this clonotype. This sequence joins TRBV29-1 and TRBJ1-1, with D unclear. This CDR3 contains 14 residues. Deletions cut 6 bases from V and 5 bases from J, with 19 bases between. Germline V lookup: CDR1 SQVTM, CDR2 ANQGSEA. The CDR3 region is CSVALGLKATEAFF. The DNA for the CDR3 is TGCAGCGTAGCTCTTGGACTGAAGGCGACTGAAGCTTTCTTT.

The chain has TRBV5-6 and TRBJ2-7, with D tentatively TRBD1 or TRBD2 (5 bases each). V lost 2 bases to trimming and J lost 8 bases, with 23 bases between them. Germline-derived CDR1 and CDR2 are SGHDT and YYEEEE. CDR3 length equals 16 residues. Written as DNA, the CDR3 is TGTGCCAGCAGCTTTCGTAAGTATGGGACCGCAGAAAAGCAGTACTTC. Translated: CASSFRKYGTAEKQYF.

This clonotype was counted ten times or more. DNA for the CDR3: TGTGCCAGCAGCTACCGAAGGACAGTCTCCTACGAGCAGTACTTC. Its protein is CASSYRRTVSYEQYF. V gene TRBV7-2 combines with J gene TRBJ2-7; possibly TRBD1 for D (6 bases). Germline CDR1 and CDR2: SGHTA and FQGNSA. The CDR3 runs to 15 residues. Trimming took 4 bases from V and 0 from J, leaving 13 bases between them.

V usage is TRBV7-9 and J usage is TRBJ1-4; D unclear. Trimming removed 0 bases from V and 8 bases from J, with 13 bases in between. This CDR3 is built from 15 residues. Per germline, CDR1 SEHNR and CDR2 FQNEAQ (reference sequence). The CDR3 loop reads CASSLAGRPLEKLFF. CDR3 DNA sequence: TGTGCCAGCAGCTTAGCAGGACGTCCGCTGGAAAAACTGTTTTTT.

The rearrangement links TRBV12-3 or TRBV12-4 to TRBJ1-2; D ambiguous. This CDR3 is 11 amino acids long. Trimming took off 5 bases at V and 5 bases at J, with 6 bases between the two ends. The CDR3 DNA follows: TGTGCCAGCAGTGAGGCGTATGGCTACACCTTC. The encoded protein is CASSEAYGYTF.

This clonotype was observed a handful of times. The chain joins TRBV9 to TRBJ1-3, with 8 bases identical to TRBD1. CDR1 is SGDLS and CDR2 is YYNGEE in the germline V gene. J was trimmed by 0 bases and V by 4 bases; bases with no gene match: 9. The CDR3 is 17 amino acids. This CDR3 is CASSPGQDPLSGNTIYF. CDR3 nucleotide sequence: TGTGCCAGCAGCCCGGGACAGGATCCTCTCTCTGGAAACACCATATATTTT.

This clonotype was detected only a few times. V usage is TRBV28 and J usage is TRBJ1-2; 7 bases map to TRBD1. Germline CDR1 MDHEN, CDR2 SYDVKM. This CDR3 spans 14 amino acids. The V and J ends lost 5 bases and 3 bases, in that order; junction bases with no gene match: 6. DNA of the CDR3: TGTGCCAGCAGTCCCGGGACAGAGCACTATGGCTACACCTTC. As protein: CASSPGTEHYGYTF.

The chain carries TRBV29-1 and TRBJ1-2, with 8 bases aligning to TRBD1. With 6 bases clipped from V and 6 bases from J, the junction kept 6 bases outside the gene matches. Germline loops: CDR1 SQVTM, CDR2 ANQGSEA. The CDR3 spans 12 residues. CDR3 sequence: CSVDRDFDGYTF. CDR3 in DNA: TGCAGCGTGGACAGGGATTTTGATGGCTACACCTTC.

This clonotype has a handful of counts. The V call is TRBV7-9, the J call TRBJ2-3; D not resolved. The CDR3 contains 15 residues. CDR1 is SEHNR and CDR2 is FQNEAQ in the germline V gene (reference sequence). V was cut by 0 bases and J by 2 bases, with 9 bases left in between. CDR3: CASSLADYYTDTQYF. The DNA for the CDR3 is TGTGCCAGCAGCTTAGCAGATTACTACACAGATACGCAGTATTTT.

This sequence joins TRBV25-1 and TRBJ2-7; the match to TRBD1 covers 7 bases. The J segment lost 2 bases and the V segment lost 8 bases, leaving 0 bases of the junction unmatched. Germline values: CDR1 MGHDK, CDR2 SYGVNS. The CDR3 is made up of 11 amino acids. Written as DNA, the CDR3 is TGTGCCAGCCAGGGGGCCTACGAGCAGTACTTC. Protein product: CASQGAYEQYF.

This clonotype was seen a few times. The rearrangement joins TRBV4-3 to TRBJ2-7, with D uncertain. Germline V CDR1 and CDR2: LGHNA, YSLEER. The length of the CDR3 is 15 residues. V was pared by 0 bases and J by 1 base, with 10 bases between. The CDR3 DNA reads as TGCGCCAGCAGCCAAGAGGCAGGAACATCCTACGAGCAGTACTTC. Its protein product is CASSQEAGTSYEQYF.

The rearrangement links TRBV15 to TRBJ2-2, with 7 positions matching TRBD2. The CDR3 runs 15 residues. With V trimmed by 6 bases and J by 5 bases, 9 bases remained unmatched. From germline, CDR1 is LNHNV and CDR2 YYDKDF (reference sequence). The CDR3 reads CATSPGGSWTGELFF. In nucleotides, the CDR3 is TGTGCCACCAGTCCCGGCGGGAGTTGGACCGGGGAGCTGTTTTTT.

This clonotype was seen a few times. The rearrangement links TRBV11-1 to TRBJ1-4, with TRBD1 matching over 8 bases. This CDR3 comprises 19 residues. J gave up 3 bases and V 4 bases, and 16 bases lay outside the gene matches. Per germline, CDR1 SGHAT and CDR2 FQDESV (reference sequence). CDR3 loop: CASSWGQALRLSANEKLFF. The CDR3, as DNA: TGTGCCAGCAGCTGGGGACAGGCGTTGCGGCTTTCGGCTAATGAAAAACTGTTTTTT.

The chain combines TRBV6-2 or TRBV6-3 with TRBJ2-5; 15 bases are a match to TRBD2. This CDR3 comprises 16 residues. Looked up from germline, CDR1 is MNHEY and CDR2 is SVGEGT. Losses at the gene ends were 6 bases for V and 0 bases for J; bases not matched to a gene: 2. CDR3 residues: CASRGLAGGYQETQYF. Here the CDR3 DNA reads TGTGCCAGCAGGGGACTAGCGGGGGGCTACCAAGAGACCCAGTACTTC.

This clonotype has more than one count but fewer than ten. The chain recombines TRBV5-1 with TRBJ1-6, with 10 bases aligning to TRBD1. The V segment lost 3 bases and the J segment 10 bases; nucleotides outside the gene matches: 13. This CDR3 spans 17 amino acids. Germline-derived CDR1 and CDR2 are SGHRS and YFSETQ. The CDR3 region has the DNA TGCGCCAGCAGCTCCAACCCGGGACAGGGGACGGGATCACCCCTCCACTTT. This sequence encodes CASSSNPGQGTGSPLHF.

This clonotype was picked up many times. V usage is TRBV20-1 and J usage is TRBJ2-5, with 8 bases lining up with TRBD2. Per germline, CDR1 DFQATT and CDR2 SNEGSKA (reference sequence). V trimming: 4 bases; J trimming: 1 base; junction bases outside the gene matches: 5. The CDR3 is 14 residues long. The CDR3 region is CSATRTSRQETQYF. CDR3 DNA sequence: TGCAGTGCTACTAGGACTAGCCGCCAAGAGACCCAGTACTTC.

This clonotype was detected only a few times. The chain couples TRBV10-3 to TRBJ2-3; 9 nucleotides line up with TRBD2. This CDR3 is built from 18 residues. Germline assignment: CDR1 ENHRY and CDR2 SYGVKD. The V segment lost 0 bases and the J segment 2 bases; nucleotides outside the gene matches: 9. This chain's CDR3 is CAISESAAAGGHTDTQYF. The CDR3 nucleotides read TGTGCCATCAGTGAGTCGGCGGCAGCGGGAGGCCACACAGATACGCAGTATTTT.

The CDR3 here is CASSLDAGKETQYF. The CDR3 DNA reads as TGTGCCAGCAGCTTAGACGCGGGGAAGGAGACCCAGTACTTC. The chain links TRBV7-2 to TRBJ2-5; tentatively, D is TRBD2 (6 bases). The CDR3 length is 14 residues. Germline V gene lookup returns CDR1 SGHTA and CDR2 FQGNSA. V lost 1 base and J lost 5, with 11 bases in between.

This clonotype showed up just a few times. V gene TRBV28 combines with J gene TRBJ1-2, with TRBD1 as a possible D gene (6 bases). V dropped 2 bases and J dropped 4 bases, with 17 bases sitting between them. Germline V lookup: CDR1 MDHEN, CDR2 SYDVKM. The length of the CDR3 is 16 residues. The CDR3 loop is CASSLGAQGLGYGYTF. As DNA, the CDR3 is TGTGCCAGCAGTTTAGGGGCACAGGGTTTGGGCTATGGCTACACCTTC.

This chain uses TRBV6-5 with TRBJ2-3; D gene unclear. CDR3 length: 14 amino acids. V lost 2 bases and J lost 2, with 8 bases in between. From germline, CDR1 is MNHEY and CDR2 SVGAGI. CDR3 sequence: CASSYGDNTDTQYF. The CDR3 bases are TGTGCCAGCAGTTACGGCGACAACACAGATACGCAGTATTTT.

A few counts support this clonotype. The chain employs TRBV12-3 or TRBV12-4 and TRBJ1-5; 7 bases fit TRBD1. CDR3 length equals 14 residues. Germline trimming cut 5 bases from V and 2 bases from J; bases unmatched to any gene: 3. The CDR3 region is CASSRQGRNQPQHF. In DNA, the CDR3 is TGTGCCAGCAGTCGACAGGGTCGCAATCAGCCCCAGCATTTT.

The V gene is TRBV12-3 or TRBV12-4, the J gene TRBJ2-7, with 7 bases that match TRBD2. The J segment lost 6 bases and the V segment lost 3 bases, leaving 11 bases of the junction unmatched. The CDR3 sequence is 15 residues long. The chain's CDR3 is CASSFTGGSVREQYF. As DNA, the CDR3 is TGTGCCAGCAGTTTTACCGGGGGGTCCGTCCGCGAGCAGTACTTC.

This clonotype showed up many times. This chain joins TRBV7-2 and TRBJ2-1; 9 positions match TRBD1. J lost 6 bases, V lost 6 bases, and 18 bases had no gene match. CDR1 is SGHTA and CDR2 is FQGNSA in the germline V gene. CDR3 length equals 18 residues. The CDR3 sequence: CASRLASGQGSKGNEQFF. As DNA, the CDR3 is TGTGCCAGCAGGCTAGCGAGCGGACAGGGGAGTAAGGGCAATGAGCAGTTCTTC. Full variable domain (outside the CDR3, taken from reference TRBV7-2 and TRBJ2-1): GAGVSQSPSNKVTEKGKDVELRCDPISGHTALYWYRQSLGQGLEFLIYFQGNSAPDKSGLPSDRFSAERTGGSVSTLTIQRTQQEDSAVYLCASRLASGQGSKGNEQFFGPGTRLTVL.

The J gene is TRBJ2-3, the V gene TRBV6-4, with 7 bases matching TRBD2. The germline V gene encodes CDR1 MRHNA and CDR2 SNTAGT. The J segment lost 2 bases and the V segment lost 5 bases, leaving 7 bases of the junction unmatched. This CDR3 has 15 residues. Here the CDR3 reads CASSPAGLNTDTQYF. CDR3 bases: TGTGCCAGCAGTCCCGCGGGACTAAACACAGATACGCAGTATTTT.